The rows below give T cell receptor beta chains drawn from one sample of a study of blood T cells in healthy people across ages. TCRdb reprocessed the 5' RACE reads with MiXCR, giving one entry per CDR3 protein. The repertoire consists of some 940,000 distinct CDR3 sequences, with just under 30% occurring once and the leading ten covering 9.5% to 13%. Separately, the same data were catalogued under a study of T cells of mothers and their children.

The sequencing sample was made of blood. These TCRs come from a woman between 40 and 50 years old in good health. Each CDR3 is given with its conserved first and last residue. D genes are given only for firm matches. The listing skips clone size in some rows; elsewhere it reads once, few, many or a size class.

.	TRBV28	.	TRBJ1-2	TGTGCCAGCAGGCAAAGACAGGACAACTACACCTTC	CASRQRQDNYTF
TRBD2	TRBV5-1	few	TRBJ2-1	TGCGCCAGCAGCGCCTTGACTAGCGGGGGGGCATTCGATGAGCAGTTCTTC	CASSALTSGGAFDEQFF
.	TRBV20-1	few	TRBJ1-2	TGCAGTGCTAGACCAACCGGGACGCAAAACTATGGCTACACCTTC	CSARPTGTQNYGYTF
.	TRBV6-6	.	TRBJ1-4	TGTGCCAGCAGTTATGGGCGGGGTTCGGAAAAACTGTTTTTT	CASSYGRGSEKLFF
.	TRBV12-3/TRBV12-4	.	TRBJ2-1	TGTGCCAGCAGCGTAGATAGAGGGGGTGGTCGGGTGTTCTTC	CASSVDRGGGRVFF
.	TRBV7-9	many	TRBJ2-5	TGTGCCAGCAGCTTACAAACCCTTCAAGAGACCCAGTACTTC	CASSLQTLQETQYF
TRBD2	TRBV5-1	.	TRBJ2-3	TGCGCCAGCAGCCCGGGACTAGCGGGGGGGAAGCCTAAAACAGATACGCAGTATTTT	CASSPGLAGGKPKTDTQYF
.	TRBV28	.	TRBJ2-7	TGTGCCAGCAGTCTCATCCGGGACACCTACGAGCAGTACTTC	CASSLIRDTYEQYF
TRBD1	TRBV5-1	.	TRBJ2-6	TGCGCCAGCAGCCCTAGACAGGGGGTAGGCTCTGGGGCCAACGTCCTGACTTTC	CASSPRQGVGSGANVLTF
.	TRBV20-1	many	TRBJ2-7	TGCAGTGCTAGCGATAAAGGTTCTGGGGTATCAGGGGAGCAGTACTTC	CSASDKGSGVSGEQYF
TRBD1	TRBV6-5	many	TRBJ2-7	TGTGCCAGCAGGATATTCACAGGGGACTACGAGCAGTACTTC	CASRIFTGDYEQYF
.	TRBV3-1	many	TRBJ1-6	TGTGCCAGCAGCCAAGACCCAGCCACAAGTTCACCCCTCCACTTT	CASSQDPATSSPLHF
.	TRBV7-2	.	TRBJ1-1	TGTGCCAGCAGCTTAGGGGGGGAGGGGAGCACTGAAGCTTTCTTT	CASSLGGEGSTEAFF
TRBD2	TRBV24-1	many	TRBJ2-7	TGTGCCACCAGTGAGGCGGGACTAGCGGGGTCCGAGCAGTACTTC	CATSEAGLAGSEQYF
.	TRBV20-1	.	TRBJ1-2	TGCAGTGCTAGAGATTGGGGTACCTATGGCTACACCTTC	CSARDWGTYGYTF
TRBD1	TRBV29-1	many	TRBJ1-2	TGCAGCGTTGATTCAGGGGGAGTAAACTATGGCTACACCTTC	CSVDSGGVNYGYTF
TRBD1	TRBV20-1	.	TRBJ1-2	TGCAGTGCTAGACGGGGACAGGGTAGGGGGAATGACTATGGCTACACCTTC	CSARRGQGRGNDYGYTF
.	TRBV20-1	.	TRBJ1-1	TGCAGTACTAGAGACGGGATGGCGAACACTGAAGCTTTCTTT	CSTRDGMANTEAFF
.	TRBV29-1	.	TRBJ1-1	TGCAGCGTTTCTCCCAGGGTGACGAACGCTGAAGCTTTCTTT	CSVSPRVTNAEAFF
.	TRBV12-3/TRBV12-4	.	TRBJ1-5	TGTGCCAGCAGTTTGAGTGGGAATAAACTTTTCCGAGGAGCCCAGCATTTT	CASSLSGNKLFRGAQHF